This T cell receptor beta chain was sequenced in a study of blood T cell repertoires in COVID-19. Study overall: Sites across the United States, Italy and Spain contributed samples from acute and convalescent COVID-19. PBMCs, B-cell-depleted T cells, or T cells provided the cDNA or gDNA that made up the material.

In Seattle, patients joined the study during active infection and were tracked longitudinally. Authors' data handling: Counts of nucleated cells, estimated from reference gene primer amplification, were obtained. The protocol was immunoSEQ multiplex PCR, while the TCRdb copy is restricted to in-frame clones and leaves out a portion. Clonal size and the V and J genes are those of that table, whereas D and trimming came from the DNA. The sample holds about 370,000 clones, roughly 90% seen once. Germline-derived CDR1 and CDR2 are SEHNR and FQNEAQ (reference sequence). The CDR3 contains 19 residues. Trimming took off 5 bases at V and 0 bases at J, with 23 bases between the two ends.

Sequenced: peripheral blood. The clonotype was recovered from a woman aged 25 to 39 with COVID-19, enrolled during active disease. The chain has TRBV7-9 and TRBJ2-1, with D hard to call. In DNA form, the CDR3 reads TGTGCCAGCAGCCCTAGTTCCAGCAGCCACATATTCTCCTACAATGAGCAGTTCTTC. Translating it yields CASSPSSSSHIFSYNEQFF.